Listed below are T cell receptor beta chains from one sample, sequenced in a study of blood T cell repertoires in COVID-19. Assay: immunoSEQ multiplex PCR; the TCRdb copy retains only in-frame clones and omits some. The table shows 150,000 to 200,000 clones, with roughly 77% occurring only once. Sequenced material: peripheral blood. The receptors here all came from a human donor in a cohort sampled during active COVID-19. Both conserved end residues are part of each CDR3. A D gene is named only where the DNA matches it firmly. The listing skips clone size in some rows; elsewhere it reads once, few, many or a size class.

J gene | clone size | V gene | D gene | CDR3 DNA | CDR3 protein
TRBJ2-1 | few | TRBV6-4 | TRBD1 | TGTGCCAGCACCTCGGGACAGGGGGACAATGAGCAGTTCTTC | CASTSGQGDNEQFF
TRBJ1-2 | . | TRBV20-1 | TRBD1 | TGCAGTGCTCTCAGAGGACAGGCGGTACCCTTC | CSALRGQAVPF
TRBJ2-5 | . | TRBV7-2 | TRBD2 | TGTGCCAGCAGCCCCCAGGGACTAGCGGGAGGCCAGGAGACCCAGTACTTC | CASSPQGLAGGQETQYF
TRBJ1-5 | . | TRBV6-6 | TRBD1 | TGTGCCAGCAGTTATTCCGGGACAGCCCAGCCCCAGCATTTT | CASSYSGTAQPQHF
TRBJ2-1 | . | TRBV19 | . | TGTGCCAGTAGTCCCGCCTACAATGAGCAGTTCTTC | CASSPAYNEQFF
TRBJ2-3 | . | TRBV5-1 | . | TGCGCCACATTTGGTGGAGGGGATGGGGATACGCAGTATTTT | CATFGGGDGDTQYF
TRBJ2-3 | . | TRBV9 | . | TGTGCCAGCAGCGTTTTGGCGGGGGCGAGCACAGATACGCAGTATTTT | CASSVLAGASTDTQYF
TRBJ2-7 | . | TRBV7-2 | TRBD1 | TGTGCCAGCAGCTTAGCGGGACAGGGCGGTTACGAGCAGTACTTC | CASSLAGQGGYEQYF
TRBJ1-3 | . | TRBV27 | . | TGTGCCAGCAGGCAACAGGGATACTCTGGAAACACCATATATTTT | CASRQQGYSGNTIYF
TRBJ1-2 | . | TRBV5-1 | . | TGCGCCAGCAACAACAGCTCAAACTATGGCTACACCTTC | CASNNSSNYGYTF
TRBJ1-6 | . | TRBV27 | . | TGTGCCAGCAGTTTATATCACCCCAGGAATAATTCACCCCTCCACTTT | CASSLYHPRNNSPLHF
TRBJ2-2 | . | TRBV14 | . | TGTGCCAGCAGCGTCTTGGGGAGCACCGGGGAGCTGTTTTTT | CASSVLGSTGELFF
TRBJ1-1 | . | TRBV3-1/TRBV3-2 | TRBD1 | TGTGCCAGCAGCCGGGGGACAGGTGTCTCTGAAGCTTTCTTT | CASSRGTGVSEAFF
TRBJ1-5 | . | TRBV19 | . | TGTGCCAGTAGAAAGGGAGAAAATAGCAATCAGCCCCAGCATTTT | CASRKGENSNQPQHF
TRBJ1-1 | few | TRBV30 | . | TGTGCCTGGAAATTTGTGGTCGGCACTGAAGCTTTCTTT | CAWKFVVGTEAFF
TRBJ1-2 | . | TRBV6-5 | . | TGTGCCAGCAGTTACTCGGGGGGGGAGGGTGGCTACACCTTC | CASSYSGGEGGYTF
TRBJ2-7 | . | TRBV7-9 | . | TGTGCCAGCTCGGGGGATTCCTACGAGCAGTACTTC | CASSGDSYEQYF
TRBJ2-5 | . | TRBV25-1 | TRBD1 | TGTGCCAGCAGTGACCGGAACAGGGGATGGGGGGAGACCCAGTACTTC | CASSDRNRGWGETQYF
TRBJ2-5 | . | TRBV7-3 | . | TGTGCCAGCAGCTTACTAGGAGGCCAAGAGACCCAGTACTTC | CASSLLGGQETQYF
TRBJ2-5 | . | TRBV24-1 | TRBD1 | TGTGCCACCAGCCCTACCGACAGGGAAGAGACCCAGTACTTC | CATSPTDREETQYF
TRBJ1-1 | . | TRBV6-1 | TRBD1 | TGTGCCAGCAGTGACCAACTCTCGGGACAGGGGAACACTGAAGCTTTCTTT | CASSDQLSGQGNTEAFF
TRBJ2-7 | . | TRBV9 | . | TGTGCCAGCAGCGGGGGTACGGGGTACGAGCAGTACTTC | CASSGGTGYEQYF
TRBJ2-7 | few | TRBV4-1 | TRBD1 | TGCGCCAGCAGCCAGGCCGGGACAGGGATTTCCTCCTACGAGCAGTACTTC | CASSQAGTGISSYEQYF
TRBJ1-2 | . | TRBV11-1 | TRBD1 | TGTGCCAGCAGCCTACGACAGGGAGAGAATGGCTACACCTTC | CASSLRQGENGYTF
TRBJ1-2 | . | TRBV3-1/TRBV3-2 | . | TGTGCCAGCAGCCTGCGACAGGTTTCGGGCTACACCTTC | CASSLRQVSGYTF
TRBJ2-1 | . | TRBV30 | TRBD2 | TGTGCCTGGAGGACAGCCGGGGGGGCGTCAAATGAGCAGTTCTTC | CAWRTAGGASNEQFF
TRBJ1-5 | few | TRBV30 | . | TGTGCCTGGAGGTCCAGGGGAGGCAATCAGCCCCAGCATTTT | CAWRSRGGNQPQHF
TRBJ2-7 | . | TRBV6-5 | TRBD1 | TGTGCCAGCAGTTACTCCTCCGGGACAGGGTCCTACGAGCAGTACTTC | CASSYSSGTGSYEQYF
TRBJ2-7 | . | TRBV24-1 | . | TGTGCCACCAGTGAGCCTACAGGGTACGAGCAGTACTTC | CATSEPTGYEQYF
TRBJ1-2 | . | TRBV5-4 | . | TGTGCCAGCAGCTTCGACAGGCCAAGGGGCTACACCTTC | CASSFDRPRGYTF
TRBJ1-2 | . | TRBV7-2 | . | TGTGCCAGCAGCCTAGGGGCAGGGGAATATGGCTACACCTTC | CASSLGAGEYGYTF
TRBJ2-5 | . | TRBV7-2 | . | TGTGCCAGCAGCGCAACGGGGTCAGGAAAGACCCAGTACTTC | CASSATGSGKTQYF
TRBJ1-6 | once | TRBV19 | . | TGTGCCAGTAGTATCGTCTCCTATAATTCACCCCTCCACTTT | CASSIVSYNSPLHF
TRBJ2-7 | . | TRBV28 | . | TGTGCCAGCAGAAGGAGCTCCTACGAGCAGTACTTC | CASRRSSYEQYF
TRBJ1-1 | . | TRBV7-2 | . | TGTGCCAGCAGCCCCTTCGGTGACTTCAGGGGCACTGAAGCTTTCTTT | CASSPFGDFRGTEAFF
TRBJ2-2 | . | TRBV7-2 | TRBD2 | TGTGCCAGCAGCCCCGAGGGACTAGTGGTCACCGGGGAGCTGTTTTTT | CASSPEGLVVTGELFF
TRBJ2-1 | . | TRBV11-2 | . | TGTGCCAGCAGCTTCCCCGGGGGTGAGCAGTTCTTC | CASSFPGGEQFF
TRBJ2-7 | . | TRBV10-1 | TRBD1 | TGCGCCAGCAGTGAATACCACCCGGGACAGGGCTTACACGAGCAGTACTTC | CASSEYHPGQGLHEQYF
TRBJ2-2 | once | TRBV27 | . | TGTGCCAGCAGTTTCTCCAGACTTGGGGGGGAGCTGTTTTTT | CASSFSRLGGELFF
TRBJ2-1 | . | TRBV19 | . | TGTGCCAGTAGTATAAGAGGAGGGGTAGGCTCCTACAATGAGCAGTTCTTC | CASSIRGGVGSYNEQFF
TRBJ1-5 | . | TRBV16 | TRBD1 | TGTGCCAGCAGCCAATCGCTAGGACAGGGAAGCAATCAGCCCCAGCATTTT | CASSQSLGQGSNQPQHF
TRBJ2-1 | . | TRBV9 | TRBD2 | TGTGCCAGCAGCGTAGGAGCGGGGGGCGGGGAGCAGTTCTTC | CASSVGAGGGEQFF
TRBJ1-5 | . | TRBV28 | . | TGTGCCAGCAGTTCGAGACAGAAAAATCAGCCCCAGCATTTT | CASSSRQKNQPQHF
TRBJ2-7 | many | TRBV4-1 | TRBD2 | TGCGCCAGCAGCCAGGGACTAGCGGAGAACTACGAGCAGTACTTC | CASSQGLAENYEQYF
TRBJ2-2 | . | TRBV2 | TRBD2 | TGTGCCAGCAGTGACATGCGGGAGCATACCGGGGAGCTGTTTTTT | CASSDMREHTGELFF
TRBJ1-2 | . | TRBV19 | . | TGTGCCAGTAGTATAGATCTCCCTCTGGGGCCTAGCTATGGCTACACCTTC | CASSIDLPLGPSYGYTF
TRBJ2-4 | . | TRBV3-1/TRBV3-2 | . | TGTGCCAGCAGCCAAGGGGCTCAAAACATTCAGTACTTC | CASSQGAQNIQYF
TRBJ2-1 | . | TRBV27 | TRBD1 | TGTGCCAGCAGTTTACGGGACAGGCTTAGCTCCTACAATGAGCAGTTCTTC | CASSLRDRLSSYNEQFF
TRBJ1-5 | few | TRBV7-9 | . | TGTGCCAGCAGCTTAGGAGGCCAGGGCTGGCAGCCCCAGCATTTT | CASSLGGQGWQPQHF
TRBJ2-1 | . | TRBV5-4 | TRBD1 | TGTGCCAGCACCCAGGACAGGGCGCCCTACAATGAGCAGTTCTTC | CASTQDRAPYNEQFF
TRBJ1-1 | few | TRBV30 | . | TGTGCCTGGAGGGGGGGTACCGGGAACACTGAAGCTTTCTTT | CAWRGGTGNTEAFF
TRBJ2-2 | . | TRBV30 | TRBD2 | TGTGCCTGGAGTGTACTAGCGGGAGCCGGGGAGCTGTTTTTT | CAWSVLAGAGELFF
TRBJ1-5 | few | TRBV2 | . | TGTGCCAGCAGGGTAACAGGGAAACCCCAGCATTTT | CASRVTGKPQHF
TRBJ2-1 | . | TRBV7-6 | . | TGTGCCAGCAGCTTCTCTTACAGGGATAGATACAATGAGCAGTTCTTC | CASSFSYRDRYNEQFF
TRBJ2-3 | . | TRBV30 | . | TGTGCCTGGTATACTACAGATACGCAGTATTTT | CAWYTTDTQYF
TRBJ2-7 | . | TRBV18 | . | TGTGCCAGCTCACCACAAGGGAGATCCTACGAGCAGTACTTC | CASSPQGRSYEQYF
TRBJ2-5 | . | TRBV7-8 | TRBD1 | TGTGCCAGCAGCACAGGGGGCGGAGAGACCCAGTACTTC | CASSTGGGETQYF
TRBJ1-5 | . | TRBV27 | TRBD1 | TGTGCCAGCAGTTCTCGACAGGGACATAGCAATCAGCCCCAGCATTTT | CASSSRQGHSNQPQHF
TRBJ2-7 | . | TRBV28 | . | TGTGCCAGCAGTAGGGGCTATGGGCCCTACGAGCAGTACTTC | CASSRGYGPYEQYF